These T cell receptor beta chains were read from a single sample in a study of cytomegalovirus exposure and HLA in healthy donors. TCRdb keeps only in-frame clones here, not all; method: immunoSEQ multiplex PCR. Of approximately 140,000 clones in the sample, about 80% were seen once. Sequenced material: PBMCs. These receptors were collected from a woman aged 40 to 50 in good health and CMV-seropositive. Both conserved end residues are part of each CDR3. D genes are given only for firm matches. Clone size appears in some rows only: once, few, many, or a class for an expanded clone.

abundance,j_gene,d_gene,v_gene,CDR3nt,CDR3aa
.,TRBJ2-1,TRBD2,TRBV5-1,TGCGCCAGCAGCCGGGGACTAGCGGATTACAATGAGCAGTTCTTC,CASSRGLADYNEQFF
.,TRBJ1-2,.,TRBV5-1,TGCGCCAGCAGCTTGGACCGGGCGGGGGGCTACACCTTC,CASSLDRAGGYTF
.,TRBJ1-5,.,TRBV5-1,TGCGCCAGCAGCCTCCGAGCCGGGGATCAGCCCCAGCATTTT,CASSLRAGDQPQHF
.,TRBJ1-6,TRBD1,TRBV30,TGTGCCTGGAGCGGACAGGGTTACGGACCCCTCCACTTT,CAWSGQGYGPLHF
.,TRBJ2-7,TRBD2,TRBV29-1,TGCAGCGTCGCTAGCGGGAGGGGAAATCGCTACGAGCAGTACTTC,CSVASGRGNRYEQYF
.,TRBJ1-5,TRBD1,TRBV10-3,TGTGCCATCAGTTGGGGACAGGGCAATCAGCCCCAGCATTTT,CAISWGQGNQPQHF
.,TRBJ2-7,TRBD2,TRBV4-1,TGCGCCAGCAGCCAAGCACTAGCGGGGGAGTACGAGCAGTACTTC,CASSQALAGEYEQYF
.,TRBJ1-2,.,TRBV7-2,TGTGCCAGCGGCCTCCGGGATCCGAACTATGGCTACACCTTC,CASGLRDPNYGYTF
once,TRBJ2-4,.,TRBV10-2,TGCGCCAGCAGTGGTCGGGGGGCGGGAAACATTCAGTACTTC,CASSGRGAGNIQYF
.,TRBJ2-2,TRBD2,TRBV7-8,TGTGCCAGCAGCATACGCGGGACTAGCGGGAGGACCGGGGAGCTGTTTTTT,CASSIRGTSGRTGELFF
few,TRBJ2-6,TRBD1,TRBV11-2,TGTGCCAGCAGAGCCGACAGGGCTGGGGCCAACGTCCTGACTTTC,CASRADRAGANVLTF
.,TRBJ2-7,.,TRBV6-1,TGTGCCAGCAGCTGGTTGGCGGGCCCCTACGAGCAGTACTTC,CASSWLAGPYEQYF
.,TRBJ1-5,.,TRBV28,TGTGCCAGCAGTTTGGGAGGGGTCAATCAGCCCCAGCATTTT,CASSLGGVNQPQHF
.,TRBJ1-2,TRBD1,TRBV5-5,TGTGCCAGCAGTTTTTCACCGGGACAGGACTATGGCTACACCTTC,CASSFSPGQDYGYTF
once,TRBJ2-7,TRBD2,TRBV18,TGTGCCAAACCCACGCTAGCGGGCCAGCTCTACGAGCAGTACTTC,CAKPTLAGQLYEQYF
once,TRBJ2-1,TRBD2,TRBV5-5,TGTGCCAGCAGCTCCGGGACTAGCGGGAGGAGCTCCTACAATGAGCAGTTCTTC,CASSSGTSGRSSYNEQFF
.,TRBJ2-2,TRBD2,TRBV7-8,TGTGCCAGCAGCACCAGCGGGAGAAACACCGGGGAGCTGTTTTTT,CASSTSGRNTGELFF
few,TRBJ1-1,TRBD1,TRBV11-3,TGTGCCAGCAGCGCTGTGACAGGGAAAACTGAAGCTTTCTTT,CASSAVTGKTEAFF
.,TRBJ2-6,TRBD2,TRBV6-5,TGTGCCAGCAGAACGGGGGGATCTGGGGCCAACGTCCTGACTTTC,CASRTGGSGANVLTF
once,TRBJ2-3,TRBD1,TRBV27,TGTGCCAGCAGTTTTCTAGACAGGGGGGGGACAGATACGCAGTATTTT,CASSFLDRGGTDTQYF
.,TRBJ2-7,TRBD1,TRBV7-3,TGTGCCAGCAGCTCAACCGGGACAGGGGCCTACGAGCAGTACTTC,CASSSTGTGAYEQYF
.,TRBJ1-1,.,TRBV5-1,TGCGCCAGCAGCTTGGCCCCAGGGGTTGGGTTCACTGAAGCTTTCTTT,CASSLAPGVGFTEAFF
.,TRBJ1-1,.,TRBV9,TGTGCCAGCAGCCGTACTTCCCAAGCTTTCTTT,CASSRTSQAFF
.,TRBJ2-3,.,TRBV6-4,TGTGCCAGCTTGGGGCTCACAGATACGCAGTATTTT,CASLGLTDTQYF
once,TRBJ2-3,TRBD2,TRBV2,TGTGCCAGCAGGAGGGGACTAGCGGGAGCAGATACGCAGTATTTT,CASRRGLAGADTQYF
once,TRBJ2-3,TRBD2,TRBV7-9,TGTGCCAGCAGCTCTGGACTAGCGGGACCAGATACGCAGTATTTT,CASSSGLAGPDTQYF
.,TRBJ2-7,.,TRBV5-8,TGTGCCAGCAGCTTGGCAGGGTCTCTAGGCGACGAGCAGTACTTC,CASSLAGSLGDEQYF
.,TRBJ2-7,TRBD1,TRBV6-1,TGTGCCAGCATTCTAGGGACAGGGGGATACTACGAGCAGTACTTC,CASILGTGGYYEQYF
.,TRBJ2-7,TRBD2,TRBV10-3,TGTGCCATCAGTGATTCGGCTAGCGGGAGGGCCAAGAGGTACGAGCAGTACTTC,CAISDSASGRAKRYEQYF
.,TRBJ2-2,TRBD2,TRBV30,TGTGCCTCCGGGACTAGCGCCCTGGGGACCGGGGAGCTGTTTTTT,CASGTSALGTGELFF
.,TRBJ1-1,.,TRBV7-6,TGTGCCAGCAGCTTAGCGGTGGGAGGAACTGAAGCTTTCTTT,CASSLAVGGTEAFF
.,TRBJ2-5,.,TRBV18,TGTGCCAGCTCACCACAGATGGGAGTCTCAGAGACCCAGTACTTC,CASSPQMGVSETQYF
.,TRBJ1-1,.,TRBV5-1,TGCGCCAGCAGCGATAACAGGGTTTCTGAAGCTTTCTTT,CASSDNRVSEAFF
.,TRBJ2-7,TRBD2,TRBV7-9,TGTTCCAGCAGCCCCGGACTAGCGGCTTACCCCATCTACGAGCAGTACTTC,CSSSPGLAAYPIYEQYF
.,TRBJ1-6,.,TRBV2,TGTGCCAGCAACACGGCAGGGTCTTCACCCCTCCACTTT,CASNTAGSSPLHF
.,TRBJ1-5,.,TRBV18,TGTGCCAGCACAACGGGACAAGATAATCAGCCCCAGCATTTT,CASTTGQDNQPQHF
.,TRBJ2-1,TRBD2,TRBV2,TGTGCCAGCAGCCTCGAGACTAGCGGAGCCTACAATGAGCAGTTCTTC,CASSLETSGAYNEQFF